This T cell receptor beta chain was sequenced in a study of cytomegalovirus exposure and HLA in healthy donors. Study as a whole: An earlier analysis identified 117 million unique TCR beta sequences in 170 million or so T cells.

Sampled while nominally healthy, donors likely had unrecorded immune exposures. Study observations and caveats: In a later analysis, a missense DCLRE1C variant was linked to TCR beta V- and J-gene trimming.

This clone was detected a few times. As yet, its antigen is unknown. The PCR was carried out with 60 Vbeta primers and 13 Jbeta primers. Original methodology: Later reanalysis found around 74 million unique TCR beta chains, roughly 10 million of them shared. Generated by immunoSEQ multiplex PCR, the TCRdb table keeps only in-frame clones and is missing some. V and J calls and clone size follow that table, whereas D and trimming were derived from the DNA. The table lists about 130,000 clones, about 76% of them singletons. This CDR3 spans 18 amino acids. CDR1 LGHNA and CDR2 YSLEER come from the germline V gene. Trimming cost V 1 base and J 5 bases; bases outside gene matches: 12.

The receptor was isolated from a man between 18 and 35 years old in good health and CMV-seronegative. The sequencing sample was made of PBMCs. The chain recombines TRBV4-3 with TRBJ1-4; 8 nucleotides agree with TRBD1. CDR3 DNA sequence: TGCGCCAGCAGCCAAGTCCCCATTCGACGGGACAGGAATGAAAAACTGTTTTTT. Amino acids: CASSQVPIRRDRNEKLFF.